This T cell receptor (beta chain) was retrieved from a study of T cell repertoires in cytomegalovirus infection. Study context: Researchers turned to recently identified HLA-C-restricted CMV epitopes as well as well-studied HLA-B-restricted ones. Based on public TCR beta signatures, there were indications of CMV infection and of a matching HLA type. Study-level findings and limits: Using cumulative public TCR beta family frequency, the authors identified those who carried CMV together with the relevant HLA. Dominant in the ex vivo response were TCR beta clonotypes restricted by HLA-C and specific for CMV.

TCRdb analysed the reads with MiXCR anew, one entry per CDR3 protein. The sample consists of 450,000 to 650,000 distinct CDR3 sequences, 35% to 50% of them appearing once. As regards this clonotype: The antigen is undetermined. The junction differs from germline at one of its ends, possibly a read error.

This CDR3 region has 15 residues. J is TRBJ2-3 and V is TRBV5-3; 8 bases match TRBD2. TRBV5-3 is marked as an open reading frame, function uncertain. The specimen comprised cultured PBMCs, sampled from culture after CMV antigen stimulation. The receptor's source is a human donor in good health (CMV status not recorded). Some clones in this sample may be carry-over from other donors' samples. CDR3 amino acids: CASSFQRGITDTQYF. CDR3 coding DNA: TGTGCCAGCAGCTTTCAGCGGGGGATCACAGATACGCAGTATTTT.